This TCR beta chain was sequenced during a study of CD8 T cells in ankylosing spondylitis. Study-level findings and limits: Reportedly, matched ankylosing spondylitis synovial fluid was significantly enriched for disease-linked clones. The disease-linked clones had a CD8+ phenotype and low blood frequencies. Some motif variants were previously reported in reactive arthritis synovial fluid and blood.

On this clonotype itself: Its antigen is unidentified.

TCR beta libraries were made by quantitative 5'-RACE with molecular barcodes. Via MiXCR, TCRdb re-called the 5' RACE reads, giving one row per CDR3 protein. Here the sample spans roughly 260,000 distinct CDR3 sequences, roughly 20% being singletons. The CDR3 spans 16 residues. Unmatched junction bases numbered 12, after V lost 6 bases and J lost 8 bases. Germline V gives CDR1 SQVTM, CDR2 ANQGSEA. The TCR was taken from a male donor with ankylosing spondylitis or in good health (not recorded which). The chain employs TRBV29-1 and TRBJ2-1; 14 bases align to TRBD2. Sequencing was carried out using blood, either unsorted or a sorted T cell fraction (not recorded which). The CDR3 sequence: CSVLLPGTSGSYEQFF. The CDR3 DNA is TGCAGCGTCCTACTACCAGGGACTAGCGGGAGCTATGAGCAGTTCTTC.